This T cell receptor beta chain was sequenced for a study of T cell changes during pregnancy in multiple sclerosis. Looked up from germline, CDR1 is LNHDA and CDR2 is SQIVND (reference sequence). V shed 5 bases and J shed 2 bases, with 12 bases lying between them. The CDR3 is 14 amino acids. The repertoire was sequenced with immunoSEQ multiplex PCR; TCRdb's copy has only in-frame clones and lacks some. The sample includes some 75,000 clones, about 96% of them seen just once. The chain joins TRBV19 to TRBJ1-1; D may be TRBD1 (5 bases). This clonotype was obtained from a female donor with multiple sclerosis, enrolled in a pregnancy study. The sample here was peripheral blood, taken in the second trimester of pregnancy. The CDR3 here is CASSAATVNTEAFF. CDR3 DNA: TGTGCCAGTAGTGCGGCGACAGTCAACACTGAAGCTTTCTTT.